Listed here is a single TCR beta chain. Trimming removed 6 bases from V and 4 bases from J; junction bases left unmatched: 9. CDR3 size: 14 residues. Germline V gene lookup returns CDR1 SQVTM and CDR2 ANQGSEA. This specimen comes from a study of blood T cell repertoires in COVID-19. Produced via immunoSEQ multiplex PCR; TCRdb's table is partial and in-frame only. The table has 200,000 to 300,000 clones, 90% seen once. The sample comprised peripheral blood. The J gene is TRBJ1-1, the V gene TRBV29-1; 9 nucleotides line up with TRBD1. This receptor was identified in a woman aged 40 to 55 with acute or convalescent COVID-19. CDR3 in DNA: TGCAGCGTGCGGGCACCGGGACAGGGCACTGAAGCTTTCTTT. This gives the protein CSVRAPGQGTEAFF.